The 15 T cell receptor beta chains in this list originate from one sample, sequenced in a study of blood T cells in healthy people across ages. A second PCR of about 7 to 12 cycles used a sample-barcoded 5' primer and a J-beta primer mix. Each CDR3 protein gets one entry after TCRdb re-called the 5' RACE reads with MiXCR. The sample includes about 840,000 distinct CDR3 sequences, 29% seen only once; the top ten take roughly 10%. The same sample was also studied in work on T cells of mothers and their children.

Sample: blood. These receptors came from a woman aged 40-49 years in good health.

This clonotype showed up many times. The genes are TRBV6-5 and TRBJ1-6; TRBD1 is a possible D gene (6 bases). Germline V CDR1 and CDR2: MNHEY, SVGAGI. The CDR3 has 15 amino acids. V was shortened by 7 bases and J by 10 bases, with 20 bases between the two germline ends. This CDR3 is CASTKTGGSLSPLHF. CDR3 bases: TGTGCCAGCACCAAAACGGGGGGCTCTTTATCACCCCTCCACTTT.

This chain links TRBV29-1 with TRBJ2-7, with TRBD2 matching 7 bases. The CDR3 runs 16 residues. Germline trimming cut 5 bases from V and 7 bases from J; bases unmatched to any gene: 20. Per germline, CDR1 SQVTM and CDR2 ANQGSEA. The CDR3 region is CSVRLIGGSSYNEQYF. As DNA, the CDR3 is TGCAGCGTTCGGTTAATCGGGGGGAGCTCCTACAATGAGCAGTACTTC.

This clonotype has ten or more counts. The DNA for the CDR3 is TGTGCCAGCAGCTTAATGCAGGGCTATGGCTACACCTTC. This gives the protein CASSLMQGYGYTF. The chain has TRBV7-3 and TRBJ1-2; TRBD1 might be the D (5 bases). The CDR3 has 13 amino acids. In germline, CDR1 is SGHTA, CDR2 FQGTGA. V was trimmed by 1 base and J by 4 bases, leaving 7 bases between them.

The chain joins TRBV28 to TRBJ2-3; no clear D. This CDR3 has 15 amino acids. Germline V gene data show CDR1 as MDHEN and CDR2 as SYDVKM. Trimming removed 2 bases from V and 2 bases from J, with 11 bases in between. The CDR3: CASSLGPGATDTQYF. The DNA for the CDR3 is TGTGCCAGCAGTTTAGGTCCTGGAGCCACAGATACGCAGTATTTT.

This clonotype was counted between two and nine times. This sequence may be a read error, since a much larger clone differs from it by one base. The V and J genes are TRBV27 and TRBJ1-5; D not certain. The CDR3 loop spans 17 amino acids. CDR1 is MNHEY, CDR2 SMNVEV, per germline (reference sequence). The DNA of the CDR3 is TGTACCAGCAGTTTAGTGGAACCGGGAGGGAGCAATCAGCCCCAGCATTTT. Encoded protein: CTSSLVEPGGSNQPQHF.

This clonotype was seen once. The V call is TRBV4-1, the J call TRBJ2-7, with TRBD2 identical over 11 bases. The J call may be mistaken, given a closer DNA end match to TRBJ2-5. This CDR3 has 16 amino acids. Looked up from germline, CDR1 is MGHRA and CDR2 is YSYEKL. CDR3 DNA: TGCGCCAGCAGCCAAGCAGTAGCGGGGGGGCGCGAGACCCAGTACTTC. Translation gives CASSQAVAGGRETQYF.

This clonotype has at least ten counts. This sequence joins TRBV15 and TRBJ2-7, with D unresolved. The CDR3 contains 13 residues. CDR1 and CDR2 (germline): LNHNV, YYDKDF (reference sequence). Trimming cost V 0 bases and J 6 bases, with 9 bases left between them. Here the CDR3 reads CATSRDIGSEQYF. The DNA for the CDR3 is TGTGCCACCAGCAGAGATATAGGGTCCGAGCAGTACTTC.

This chain links TRBV2 with TRBJ2-1; 8 nucleotides line up with TRBD2. The CDR3 has 16 residues. Trimming cost V 4 bases and J 1 base; bases outside gene matches: 6. CDR1 SNHLY and CDR2 FYNNEI come from the germline V gene. Here the CDR3 DNA reads TGTGCCAGCAGTGGGGAACGGGGGGGGTCCTACAATGAGCAGTTCTTC. Translating gives CASSGERGGSYNEQFF.

This clonotype was picked up a small number of times. The rearrangement uses TRBV20-1 and TRBJ1-2; the D gene is possibly TRBD1 (5 bases). CDR3 size: 13 residues. Germline lookup yields CDR1 DFQATT and CDR2 SNEGSKA (reference sequence). V was pared by 7 bases and J by 0 bases, with 12 bases between. CDR3 amino acids: CSVGGGSNYGYTF. In nucleotides, the CDR3 is TGCAGTGTTGGCGGGGGGTCTAACTATGGCTACACCTTC.

This clonotype was seen at least ten times. The chain recombines TRBV5-6 with TRBJ2-6; D might be TRBD1 (6 bases). The CDR3 contains 23 residues. Per the germline V gene, CDR1 is SGHDT and CDR2 is YYEEEE. Trimming cost V 4 bases and J 2 bases, with 34 bases left between them. The CDR3 loop is CASSPCSGLIDRPKSPGANVLTF. In DNA form, the CDR3 reads TGTGCCAGCAGCCCTTGCAGCGGCCTCATCGACAGGCCAAAAAGCCCTGGGGCCAACGTCCTGACTTTC.

In its sample, this clonotype was seen a few times. The chain joins TRBV10-3 to TRBJ1-1; no clear D gene. The CDR3 extends over 12 amino acids. The germline V gene encodes CDR1 ENHRY and CDR2 SYGVKD. V was clipped by 3 bases and J by 1 base, with 3 bases between them. The chain's CDR3 is CAISDRNTEAFF. In DNA, the CDR3 is TGTGCCATCAGTGATAGGAACACTGAAGCTTTCTTT.

This clonotype has only a few counts. Since a much larger clone is just one base distant, this may be a read error. The genes are TRBV20-1 and TRBJ2-7; 14 bases match TRBD2. Germline assignment: CDR1 DFQATT and CDR2 SNEGSKA (reference sequence). The CDR3 has 16 residues. Germline trimming cut 1 base from V and 3 bases from J; bases unmatched to any gene: 5. The CDR3 sequence: CSARGRLAGGSYEQYF. The CDR3 DNA is TGCAGTGCTAGAGGGAGACTAGCGGGGGGGAGCTACGAGCAGTACTTC.

CDR3 DNA sequence: TGTGCCGGCCGCCGGAGACAAGAGACCCAGTACTTC. Translation: CAGRRRQETQYF. This chain uses TRBV11-2 with TRBJ2-5; D gene uncertain. The CDR3 covers 12 residues. V shed 11 bases and J shed 2 bases, with 12 bases lying between them. From germline, CDR1 is SGHAT and CDR2 FQNNGV.

This clonotype was seen only a few times. The rearrangement links TRBV4-3 to TRBJ1-5; a possible D gene is TRBD1 (5 bases). The CDR3 is made up of 15 amino acids. Per germline, CDR1 LGHNA and CDR2 YSLEER. V shed 0 bases and J shed 3 bases, with 9 bases lying between them. The CDR3 DNA reads as TGCGCCAGCAGCCAAGATCAGGGACTCAATCAGCCCCAGCATTTT. This sequence encodes CASSQDQGLNQPQHF.

The chain is built from TRBV6-2 or TRBV6-3 and TRBJ2-1; a possible D gene is TRBD1 (6 bases). V shed 7 bases and J shed 4 bases, with 11 bases lying between them. Germline V gives CDR1 MNHEY, CDR2 SVGEGT. This CDR3 has 13 residues. The CDR3 region is CASTKDSYNEQFF. CDR3 sequence (DNA): TGTGCCAGCACCAAGGACAGTTACAATGAGCAGTTCTTC.